This paragraph covers one T cell receptor beta chain sequence. An amount of RNA that ranged from roughly 0.5 to 1 ug was reverse transcribed with random hexamers. Across 54 Vbeta and 13 Jbeta, immunoSEQ multiplex PCR amplified TCR beta CDR3. TCRdb processed the immunoSEQ multiplex PCR reads anew with MiXCR; each CDR3 protein has one entry. The sample gives some 190,000 distinct CDR3 sequences, approximately 94% of which show up once; roughly 0.095% is in the top ten. This entry belongs to a study of CD8 T cells in Susac syndrome. Sequencing of TCR beta was undertaken in CD8+ and CD4+ T cells derived from blood. The multiple sclerosis control group comprised treatment-naive patients with stable or active relapsing-remitting disease. This clonotype was obtained from a human donor with multiple sclerosis. The sequenced sample was CD4+ T cells from PBMCs.

The CDR3 sequence is CASSQGPGGHNEQFF. Here the CDR3 DNA reads TGTGCCAGCAGCCAAGGACCGGGGGGGCACAATGAGCAGTTCTTC. This chain connects TRBV3-1 to TRBJ2-1; 8 bases fit TRBD2. Germline values: CDR1 LGHDT, CDR2 YNNKEL (reference sequence). CDR3 length equals 15 residues. The V gene end was trimmed by 1 base and the J gene end by 5 bases; junction bases not matched to a gene: 4.